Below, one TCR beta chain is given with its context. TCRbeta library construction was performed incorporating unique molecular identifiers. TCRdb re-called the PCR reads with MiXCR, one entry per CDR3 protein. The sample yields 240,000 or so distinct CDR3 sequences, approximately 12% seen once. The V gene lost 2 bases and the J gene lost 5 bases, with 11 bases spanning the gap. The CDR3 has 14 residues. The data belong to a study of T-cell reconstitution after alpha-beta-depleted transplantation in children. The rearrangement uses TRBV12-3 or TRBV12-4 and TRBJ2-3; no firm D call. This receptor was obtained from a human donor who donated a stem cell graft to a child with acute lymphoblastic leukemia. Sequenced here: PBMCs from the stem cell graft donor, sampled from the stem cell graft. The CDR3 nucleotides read TGTGCCAGCAGTTTACTAGGGCCGGGAGATACGCAGTATTTT. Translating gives CASSLLGPGDTQYF.